This T cell receptor (beta chain) was identified in a study of memory CD4+ T cells and cytomegalovirus serostatus. Study-level background: Donors were healthy Belgian adults, 9 CMV seropositive and around 23 seronegative.

Single viable CD3+CD4+CD8-CD45RO+ cells were sorted as the memory CD4+ T cells. Germline values: CDR1 SGHTS, CDR2 YDEGEE. V gave up 1 base and J gave up 8 bases, with 15 bases separating them. There are 14 residues in the CDR3. The protocol was immunoSEQ multiplex PCR, while the TCRdb copy is restricted to in-frame clones and leaves out a portion. The table includes 35,000 to 45,000 clones, more than 75% detected once. With regard to this clone: The antigen remains unidentified.

Study results and caveats: Each of roughly 65 CMV-associated TCRbeta sequences occurred in one to five individuals.

V and J are TRBV5-8 and TRBJ1-2; D possibly corresponds to TRBD1 (5 bases). Sequenced material: memory CD4+ T cells from blood. The receptor's source is an adult in good health and CMV-seronegative. In DNA form, the CDR3 reads TGTGCCAGCAGCTTGAGGAGGGGCAGGTCCGGCTACACCTTC. It encodes CASSLRRGRSGYTF.